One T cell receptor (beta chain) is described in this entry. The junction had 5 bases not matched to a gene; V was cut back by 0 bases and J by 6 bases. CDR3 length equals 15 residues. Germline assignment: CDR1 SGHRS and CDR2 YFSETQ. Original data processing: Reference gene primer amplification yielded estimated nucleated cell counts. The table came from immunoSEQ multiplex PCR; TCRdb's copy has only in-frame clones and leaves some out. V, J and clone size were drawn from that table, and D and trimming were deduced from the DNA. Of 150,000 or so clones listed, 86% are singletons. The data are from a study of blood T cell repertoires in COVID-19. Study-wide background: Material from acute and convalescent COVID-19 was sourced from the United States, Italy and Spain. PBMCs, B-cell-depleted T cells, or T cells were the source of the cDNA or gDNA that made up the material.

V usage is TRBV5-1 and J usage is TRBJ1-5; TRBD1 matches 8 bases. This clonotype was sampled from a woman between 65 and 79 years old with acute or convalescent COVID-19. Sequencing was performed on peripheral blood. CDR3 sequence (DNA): TGCGCCAGCAGCTTGGATTCAGGGGGCGGTCAGCCCCAGCATTTT. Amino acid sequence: CASSLDSGGGQPQHF.